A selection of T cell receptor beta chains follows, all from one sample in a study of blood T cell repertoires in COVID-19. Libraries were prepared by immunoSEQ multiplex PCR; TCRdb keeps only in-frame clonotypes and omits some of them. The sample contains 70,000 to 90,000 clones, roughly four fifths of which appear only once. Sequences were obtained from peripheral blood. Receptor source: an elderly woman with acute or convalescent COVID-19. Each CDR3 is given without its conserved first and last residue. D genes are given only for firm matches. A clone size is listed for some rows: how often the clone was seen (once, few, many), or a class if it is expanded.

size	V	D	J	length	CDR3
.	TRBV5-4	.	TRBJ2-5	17	ASSLGRIGGQSNRETQY
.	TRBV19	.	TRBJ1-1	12	ASSIGGAFTEAF
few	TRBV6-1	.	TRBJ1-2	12	ASSEGPALVGYT
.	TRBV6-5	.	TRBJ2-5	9	ASSHTETQY
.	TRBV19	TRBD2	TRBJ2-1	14	ASSIAGTRSYNEQF
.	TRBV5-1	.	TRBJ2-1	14	ASSLGGYSSYNEQF
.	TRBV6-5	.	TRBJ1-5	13	ASRRNRDGNQPQH
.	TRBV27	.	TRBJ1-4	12	ASSPRRGSEKLF
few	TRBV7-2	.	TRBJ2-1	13	ASSLDRSSYNEQF
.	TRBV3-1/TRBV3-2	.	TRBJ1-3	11	ASSQAAGNTIY
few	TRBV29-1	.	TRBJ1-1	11	SVRVSMNTEAF
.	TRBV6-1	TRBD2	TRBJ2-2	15	ASSETIAGGITGELF
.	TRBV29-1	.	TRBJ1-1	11	SDLTGPGTEAF
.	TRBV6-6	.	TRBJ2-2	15	ASSRPGTGGYTGELF
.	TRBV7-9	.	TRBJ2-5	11	ASSLDTKETQY
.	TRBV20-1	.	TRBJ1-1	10	SASSGDTEAF
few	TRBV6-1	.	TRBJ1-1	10	ASSEPFFEAF
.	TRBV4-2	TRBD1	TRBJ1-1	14	ASSQDLGRGHTEAF
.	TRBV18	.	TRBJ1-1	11	ASSPTENTEAF
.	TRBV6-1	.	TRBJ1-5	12	ASSEDRNNQPQH
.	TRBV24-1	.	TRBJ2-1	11	ATAGKGANEQF
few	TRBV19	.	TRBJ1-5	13	ASSNRAVGNQPQH
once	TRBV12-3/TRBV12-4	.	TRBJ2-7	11	ASSLLSSYEQY
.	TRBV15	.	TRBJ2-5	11	ATSRDRTSTQY
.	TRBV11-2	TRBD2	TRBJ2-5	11	ASSLVGAGAQY
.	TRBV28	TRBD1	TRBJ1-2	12	ASRPWDRGGGYT